This TCR beta chain is drawn from a study of blood T cells in healthy people across ages. Study observations and caveats: Percentage of naive T cells showed a strong correlation with TCR beta diversity. Roughly linear declines in TCR beta diversity per million T cells occurred with age. The CMV status of each donor remained undetermined, and this could have confounded shifts in expanded clonotypes.

Per-sample yields of isolated PBMCs were at least 6.5 million. The length of the CDR3 is 13 residues. Between the trimmed V and J ends, which lost 5 bases and 4 bases, there was a span of 10 bases. Germline lookup yields CDR1 SEHNR and CDR2 FQNEAQ (reference sequence). A second PCR, run for roughly 7 to 12 cycles, used a sample-barcoded 5' primer plus a J-beta primer mix. One entry per CDR3 protein results from TCRdb running MiXCR on the 5' RACE reads. The table records 650,000 to 900,000 distinct CDR3 sequences, 62% of them present only once. As for this clonotype: What it recognizes is unknown.

V usage is TRBV7-9 and J usage is TRBJ2-3; D unresolved. Sequenced input: blood. The receptor was derived from a man younger than 45 in good health. The CDR3 region is CASSRDRSDTQYF. CDR3 sequence (DNA): TGTGCCAGCAGCAGAGATCGTTCAGATACGCAGTATTTT.